A single sample is the source of the 13 T cell receptor beta chains below, sequenced in a study of CXCR3-negative and CXCR3-positive naive CD8 T cells. All TRB cDNA libraries came from 5' RACE performed with UMI labels. TCRdb reanalyzed the 5' RACE reads, giving one entry per CDR3 protein sequence and no DNA. Its clone listing holds 56,000 or so distinct CDR3 sequences. The sequenced material came from memory CD8+ T cells from blood. These receptor sequences come from a human donor in good health. Some clones in this sample may be carry-over from other donors' samples.

The J gene is TRBJ1-2, the V gene TRBV29-1. Germline V CDR1 and CDR2: SQVTM, ANQGSEA. This CDR3 is 14 amino acids long. CDR3 residues: CSVERQGLNYGYTF.

The chain joins TRBV7-9 to TRBJ2-7; with no DNA, the TCRdb D assignment of TRBD1 cannot be verified. The germline V gene encodes CDR1 SEHNR and CDR2 FQNEAQ (reference sequence). The CDR3 loop spans 16 amino acids. CDR3 in amino acids: CASSNGQGADSYEQYF. Full variable domain (remainder filled in from reference TRBV7-9 and TRBJ2-7): DTGVSQNPRHKITKRGQNVTFRCDPISEHNRLYWYRQTLGQGPEFLTYFQNEAQLEKSRLLSDRFSAERPKGSFSTLEIQRTEQGDSAMYLCASSNGQGADSYEQYFGPGTRLTVT.

This chain connects TRBV9 to TRBJ2-6. In germline, CDR1 is SGDLS, CDR2 YYNGEE. The CDR3 runs 14 residues. The CDR3: CASSVDSGANVLTF. The full variable domain, its missing parts supplied by reference TRBV9 and TRBJ2-6, is DSGVTQTPKHLITATGQRVTLRCSPRSGDLSVYWYQQSLDQGLQFLIQYYNGEERAKGNILERFSAQQFPDLHSELNLSSLELGDSALYFCASSVDSGANVLTFGAGSRLTVL.

The V call is TRBV7-9, the J call TRBJ1-1; TCRdb picks TRBD1, but there is no DNA to check that call. This CDR3 region has 16 residues. Germline CDR1 and CDR2: SEHNR and FQNEAQ (reference sequence). The CDR3 protein is CASSTGRGTENTEAFF.

The V call is TRBV28, the J call TRBJ2-1; TCRdb designates TRBD1, a call that cannot be tested without DNA. Germline-derived CDR1 and CDR2 are MDHEN and SYDVKM. The CDR3 has 15 amino acids. CDR3 sequence reads: CASSSPPSRGHEQFF.

The rearrangement uses TRBV28 and TRBJ1-2; as DNA is missing, the TRBD1 call by TCRdb cannot be tested. Germline CDR1 is MDHEN and CDR2 is SYDVKM. The CDR3 loop spans 14 amino acids. This CDR3 is CASSLVGGSYGYTF.

The chain joins TRBV7-9 to TRBJ2-7; checking the TCRdb D call of TRBD2 is not possible without DNA. The CDR3 contains 19 residues. Germline V gives CDR1 SEHNR, CDR2 FQNEAQ (reference sequence). The CDR3 protein is CASSTDLHVSGGDPYEQYF.

The V gene is TRBV9, the J gene TRBJ2-7; TCRdb gives TRBD2 as the D gene, but with no DNA this cannot be confirmed. Germline CDR1 is SGDLS and CDR2 is YYNGEE. The CDR3 contains 14 residues. CDR3 protein: CASSVAVAGLEQYF.

The chain couples TRBV7-3 to TRBJ2-2; TCRdb calls TRBD1, which cannot be checked without DNA. The CDR3 is 13 amino acids. CDR1 and CDR2 (germline): SGHTA, FQGTGA. CDR3 loop: CASSLGQAGELFF. The full variable domain, completed using reference TRBV7-3 and TRBJ2-2, is GAGVSQTPSNKVTEKGKYVELRCDPISGHTALYWYRQSLGQGPEFLIYFQGTGAADDSGLPNDRFFAVRPEGSVSTLKIQRTERGDSAVYLCASSLGQAGELFFGEGSRLTVL.

The chain carries TRBV20-1 and TRBJ2-5; TCRdb proposes TRBD1, but this gene call is untestable without DNA. CDR3 length equals 14 residues. CDR1 is DFQATT, CDR2 SNEGSKA, per germline (reference sequence). This chain's CDR3 is CSARLGGGQETQYF.

CDR3 in amino acids: CSVEAGNEQYF. The rearrangement links TRBV29-1 to TRBJ2-7; no DNA is available, so the TRBD1 call from TCRdb remains unchecked. CDR1 is SQVTM and CDR2 is ANQGSEA in the germline V gene. The CDR3 is 11 residues long.

Considering frequency, this clonotype is large. The J gene is TRBJ2-1, the V gene TRBV4-2; as DNA is missing, the TRBD2 call by TCRdb cannot be tested. This CDR3 spans 16 amino acids. Germline CDR1 reads LGHNA; CDR2 reads YNFKEQ. This CDR3 is CASSQEAEYSYNEQFF.

The rearrangement joins TRBV27 to TRBJ2-4; TCRdb selects TRBD1, and the lack of DNA leaves this call unchecked. This CDR3 is built from 16 residues. Germline assignment: CDR1 MNHEY and CDR2 SMNVEV (reference sequence). This CDR3 is CASSSRQGASKNIQYF.